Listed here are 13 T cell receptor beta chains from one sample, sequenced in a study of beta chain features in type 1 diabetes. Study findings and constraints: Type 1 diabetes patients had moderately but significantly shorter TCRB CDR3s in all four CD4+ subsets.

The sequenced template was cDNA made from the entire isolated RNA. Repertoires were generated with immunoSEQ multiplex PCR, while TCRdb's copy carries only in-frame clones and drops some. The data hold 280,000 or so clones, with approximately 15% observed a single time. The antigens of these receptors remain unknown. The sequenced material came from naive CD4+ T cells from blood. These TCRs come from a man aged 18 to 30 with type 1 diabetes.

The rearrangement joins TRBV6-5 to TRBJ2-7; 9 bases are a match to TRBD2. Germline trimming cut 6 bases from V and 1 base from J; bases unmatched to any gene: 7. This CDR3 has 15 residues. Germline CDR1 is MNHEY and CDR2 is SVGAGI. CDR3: CASRIAGVGSYEQYF. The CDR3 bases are TGTGCCAGCAGGATAGCGGGAGTGGGGTCCTACGAGCAGTACTTC.

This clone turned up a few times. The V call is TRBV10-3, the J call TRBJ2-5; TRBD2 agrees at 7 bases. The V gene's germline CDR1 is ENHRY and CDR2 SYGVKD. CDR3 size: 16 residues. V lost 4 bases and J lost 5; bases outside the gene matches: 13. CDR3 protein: CAISGSGTGSRETQYF. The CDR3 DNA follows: TGTGCCATCAGTGGAAGCGGGACTGGATCTCGGGAGACCCAGTACTTC.

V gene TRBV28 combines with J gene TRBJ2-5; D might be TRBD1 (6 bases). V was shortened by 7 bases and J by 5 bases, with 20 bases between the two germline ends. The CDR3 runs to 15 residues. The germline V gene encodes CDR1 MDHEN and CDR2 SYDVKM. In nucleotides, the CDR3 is TGTGCCAGCACCGAGGGGCCAGGGCAGGGGGAGACCCAGTACTTC. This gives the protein CASTEGPGQGETQYF.

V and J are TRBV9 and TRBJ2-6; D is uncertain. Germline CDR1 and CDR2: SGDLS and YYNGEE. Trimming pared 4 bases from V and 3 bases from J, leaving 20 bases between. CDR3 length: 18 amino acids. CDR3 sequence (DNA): TGTGCCAGCAGCCGAGAAAACAGCCCCCTGAGTGGGGCCAACGTCCTGACTTTC. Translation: CASSRENSPLSGANVLTF.

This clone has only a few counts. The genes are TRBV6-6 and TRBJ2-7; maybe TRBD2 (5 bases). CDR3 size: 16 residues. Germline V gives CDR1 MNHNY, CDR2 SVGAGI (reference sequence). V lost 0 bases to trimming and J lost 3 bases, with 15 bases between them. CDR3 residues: CASSYSRAVPNYEQYF. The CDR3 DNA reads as TGTGCCAGCAGTTACTCAAGAGCGGTTCCTAACTACGAGCAGTACTTC.

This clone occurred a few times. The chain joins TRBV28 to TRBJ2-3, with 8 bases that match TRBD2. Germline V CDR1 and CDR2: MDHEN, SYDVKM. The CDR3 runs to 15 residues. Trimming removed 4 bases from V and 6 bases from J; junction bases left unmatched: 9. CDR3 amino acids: CASSSPGLEGDTQYF. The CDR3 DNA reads TGTGCCAGCAGTTCGCCGGGACTAGAGGGCGATACGCAGTATTTT.

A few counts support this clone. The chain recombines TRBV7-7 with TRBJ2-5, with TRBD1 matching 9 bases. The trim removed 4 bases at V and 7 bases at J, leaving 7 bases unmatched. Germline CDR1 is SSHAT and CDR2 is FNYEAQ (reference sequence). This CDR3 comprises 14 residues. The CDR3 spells CASSSTGQGLTQYF. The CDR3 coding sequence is TGTGCCAGCAGCTCAACGGGACAGGGATTGACCCAGTACTTC.

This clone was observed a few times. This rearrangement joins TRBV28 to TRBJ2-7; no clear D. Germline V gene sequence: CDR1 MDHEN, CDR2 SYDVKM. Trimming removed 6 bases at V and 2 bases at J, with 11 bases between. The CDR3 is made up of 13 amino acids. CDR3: CASRVAGAYEQYF. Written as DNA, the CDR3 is TGTGCCAGCAGAGTTGCAGGTGCCTACGAGCAGTACTTC. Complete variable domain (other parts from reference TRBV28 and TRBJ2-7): DVKVTQSSRYLVKRTGEKVFLECVQDMDHENMFWYRQDPGLGLRLIYFSYDVKMKEKGDIPEGYSVSREKKERFSLILESASTNQTSMYLCASRVAGAYEQYFGPGTRLTVT.

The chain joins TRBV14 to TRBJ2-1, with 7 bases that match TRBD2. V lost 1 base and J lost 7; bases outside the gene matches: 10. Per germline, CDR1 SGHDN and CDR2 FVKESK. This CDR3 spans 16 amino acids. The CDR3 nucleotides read TGTGCCAGCAGCCAAGGGCGGGAGAGGATTCGGAATGAGCAGTTCTTC. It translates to CASSQGRERIRNEQFF. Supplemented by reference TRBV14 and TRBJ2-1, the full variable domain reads EAGVTQFPSHSVIEKGQTVTLRCDPISGHDNLYWYRRVMGKEIKFLLHFVKESKQDESGMPNNRFLAERTGGTYSTLKVQPAELEDSGVYFCASSQGRERIRNEQFFGPGTRLTVL.

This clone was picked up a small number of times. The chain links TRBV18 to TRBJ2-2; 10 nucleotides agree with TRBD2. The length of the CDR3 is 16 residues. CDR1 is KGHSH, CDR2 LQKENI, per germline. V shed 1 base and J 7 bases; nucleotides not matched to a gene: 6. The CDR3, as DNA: TGTGCCAGCTCACCACGAGCTAGCGGGAGTGACGGGGAGCTGTTTTTT. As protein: CASSPRASGSDGELFF.

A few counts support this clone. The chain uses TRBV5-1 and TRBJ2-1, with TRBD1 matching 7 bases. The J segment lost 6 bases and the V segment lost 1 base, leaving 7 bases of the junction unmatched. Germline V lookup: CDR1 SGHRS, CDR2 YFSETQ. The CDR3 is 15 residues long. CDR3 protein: CASSLRAGGGNEQFF. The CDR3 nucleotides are TGCGCCAGCAGCTTGAGGGCAGGGGGTGGCAATGAGCAGTTCTTC.

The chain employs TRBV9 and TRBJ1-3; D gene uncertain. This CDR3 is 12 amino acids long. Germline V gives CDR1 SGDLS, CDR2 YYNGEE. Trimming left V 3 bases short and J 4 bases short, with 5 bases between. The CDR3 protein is CASSGRGNTIYF. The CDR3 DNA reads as TGTGCCAGCAGCGGGAGGGGAAACACCATATATTTT.

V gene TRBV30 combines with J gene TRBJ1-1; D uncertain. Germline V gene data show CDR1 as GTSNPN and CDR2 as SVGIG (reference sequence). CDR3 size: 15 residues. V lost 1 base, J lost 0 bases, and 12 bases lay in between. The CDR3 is CAWSGRWKVNTEAFF. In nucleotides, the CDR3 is TGTGCCTGGAGTGGCAGGTGGAAGGTGAACACTGAAGCTTTCTTT.